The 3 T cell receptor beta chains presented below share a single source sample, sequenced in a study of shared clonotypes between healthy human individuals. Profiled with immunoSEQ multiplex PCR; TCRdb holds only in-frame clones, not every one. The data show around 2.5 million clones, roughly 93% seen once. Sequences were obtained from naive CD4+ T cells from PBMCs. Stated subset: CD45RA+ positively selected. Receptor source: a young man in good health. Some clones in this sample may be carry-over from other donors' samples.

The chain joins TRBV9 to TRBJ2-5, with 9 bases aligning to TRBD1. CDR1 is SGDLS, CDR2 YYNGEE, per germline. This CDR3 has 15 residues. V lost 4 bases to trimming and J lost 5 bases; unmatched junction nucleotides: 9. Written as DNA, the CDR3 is TGTGCCAGCAGCCGGACCGGGACAGGGAGTGAGACCCAGTACTTC. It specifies CASSRTGTGSETQYF.

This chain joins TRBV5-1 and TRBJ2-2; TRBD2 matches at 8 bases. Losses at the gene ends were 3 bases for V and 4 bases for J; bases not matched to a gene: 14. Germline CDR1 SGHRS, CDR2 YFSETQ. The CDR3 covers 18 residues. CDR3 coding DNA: TGCGCCAGCAGCTCCGGGACTAGTAACGCCGCGAGCACCGGGGAGCTGTTTTTT. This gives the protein CASSSGTSNAASTGELFF.

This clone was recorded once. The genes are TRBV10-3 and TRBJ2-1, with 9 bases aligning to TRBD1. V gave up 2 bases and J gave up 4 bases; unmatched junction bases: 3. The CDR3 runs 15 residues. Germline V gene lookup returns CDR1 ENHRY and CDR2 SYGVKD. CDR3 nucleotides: TGTGCCATCAGTGAGCAAGGACAGGGGTACAATGAGCAGTTCTTC. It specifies CAISEQGQGYNEQFF.